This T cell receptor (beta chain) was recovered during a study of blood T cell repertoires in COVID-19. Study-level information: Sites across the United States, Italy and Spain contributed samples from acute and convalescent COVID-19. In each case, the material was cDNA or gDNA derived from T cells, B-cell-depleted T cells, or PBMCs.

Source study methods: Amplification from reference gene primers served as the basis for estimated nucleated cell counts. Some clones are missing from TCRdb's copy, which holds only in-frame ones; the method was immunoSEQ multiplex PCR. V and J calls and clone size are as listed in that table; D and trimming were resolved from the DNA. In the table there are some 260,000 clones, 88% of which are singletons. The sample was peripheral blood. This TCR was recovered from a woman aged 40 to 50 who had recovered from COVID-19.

The CDR3 sequence: CASSPGTGTKETQYF. The CDR3 DNA reads TGTGCCAGCAGCCCCGGGACAGGGACCAAAGAGACCCAGTACTTC. The chain carries TRBV11-2 and TRBJ2-5; 9 bases match TRBD1. The J segment lost 3 bases and the V segment lost 5 bases, leaving 7 bases of the junction unmatched. CDR1 SGHAT and CDR2 FQNNGV come from the germline V gene. This CDR3 has 15 amino acids.